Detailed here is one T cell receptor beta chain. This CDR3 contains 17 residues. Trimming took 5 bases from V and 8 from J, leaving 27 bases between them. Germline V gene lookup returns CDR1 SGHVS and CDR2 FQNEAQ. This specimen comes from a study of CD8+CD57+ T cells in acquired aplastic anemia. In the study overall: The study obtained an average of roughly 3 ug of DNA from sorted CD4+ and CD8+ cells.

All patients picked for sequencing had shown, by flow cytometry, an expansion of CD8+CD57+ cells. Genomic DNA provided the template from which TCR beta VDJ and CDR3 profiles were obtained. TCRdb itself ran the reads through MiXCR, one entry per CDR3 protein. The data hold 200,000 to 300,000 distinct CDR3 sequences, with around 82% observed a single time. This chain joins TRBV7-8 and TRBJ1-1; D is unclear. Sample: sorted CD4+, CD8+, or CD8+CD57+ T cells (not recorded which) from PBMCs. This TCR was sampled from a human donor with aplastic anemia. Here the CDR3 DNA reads TGTGCCAGCAGCCATCATCCAGTCGGGCCGGCCCTTTCCGAAGCTTTCTTT. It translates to CASSHHPVGPALSEAFF.